Listed below are T cell receptor beta chains from one sample, sequenced in a study of blood T cells in healthy people across ages. TCRdb fed the 5' RACE reads into MiXCR, producing one record per CDR3 protein. The sample lists about 590,000 distinct CDR3 sequences; about 30% were seen once. Sequences were obtained from blood. These receptors were taken from a woman older than 75 in good health. Both conserved end residues are part of each CDR3. Fields, in order: clone size, V gene, J gene, D gene, CDR3 length, CDR3 DNA, CDR3 protein. A D gene is named only where the DNA matches it firmly. Clone size is stated in some rows and not others, as once, few, many or a class when expanded.

abundance: .; v_gene: TRBV3-1; j_gene: TRBJ1-3; d_gene: .; len: 15; CDR3nt: TGTGCCAGCAGCCCCCGGAGAGGAGTTGGAAACACCATATATTTT; CDR3aa: CASSPRRGVGNTIYF
abundance: many; v_gene: TRBV13; j_gene: TRBJ2-1; d_gene: TRBD2; len: 15; CDR3nt: TGTGCCAGCAGCCTCGGGGGGGCGGGGTACAATGAGCAGTTCTTC; CDR3aa: CASSLGGAGYNEQFF
abundance: many; v_gene: TRBV11-2; j_gene: TRBJ2-7; d_gene: .; len: 16; CDR3nt: TGTGCCAGCAGCTTAGGGCCGGGTGTAAGGGTCTACGAGCAGTACTTC; CDR3aa: CASSLGPGVRVYEQYF
abundance: many; v_gene: TRBV10-3; j_gene: TRBJ2-5; d_gene: TRBD1; len: 15; CDR3nt: TGTGCCATCAGCTCCCGGGACAGGGGGTCTGAGACCCAGTACTTC; CDR3aa: CAISSRDRGSETQYF
abundance: .; v_gene: TRBV12-3/TRBV12-4; j_gene: TRBJ1-1; d_gene: .; len: 13; CDR3nt: TGTGCCAGCACCATAAGTAAAATCAAAGAAGCTTTCTTT; CDR3aa: CASTISKIKEAFF
abundance: many; v_gene: TRBV10-3; j_gene: TRBJ2-7; d_gene: .; len: 13; CDR3nt: TGTGCCATCAGTGAGTCGACGGCGGGAGAGCAGTACTTC; CDR3aa: CAISESTAGEQYF
abundance: few; v_gene: TRBV20-1; j_gene: TRBJ1-1; d_gene: TRBD1; len: 14; CDR3nt: TGCAGTGCTAGAGGGGGGACAGGGGGCACTGAAGCTTTCTTT; CDR3aa: CSARGGTGGTEAFF
abundance: many; v_gene: TRBV5-1; j_gene: TRBJ2-1; d_gene: TRBD2; len: 15; CDR3nt: TGCGCCAGCAGCTTGGGCGGGGGGGCCTACAATGAGCAGTTCTTC; CDR3aa: CASSLGGGAYNEQFF
abundance: .; v_gene: TRBV7-9; j_gene: TRBJ2-1; d_gene: .; len: 11; CDR3nt: TGTGCCAGCAGCTTGGTGGAGGAGCAGTTCTTC; CDR3aa: CASSLVEEQFF
abundance: many; v_gene: TRBV5-1; j_gene: TRBJ2-5; d_gene: TRBD2; len: 17; CDR3nt: TGCGCCAGCAGCCCGGAGGGACTAGCGGGGGTTCAAGAGACCCAGTACTTC; CDR3aa: CASSPEGLAGVQETQYF
abundance: .; v_gene: TRBV6-1; j_gene: TRBJ1-6; d_gene: TRBD1; len: 16; CDR3nt: TGTGCCAGCAGTGAACAAAGCAGGGGGCTGGGTTCACCCCTCCACTTT; CDR3aa: CASSEQSRGLGSPLHF
abundance: many; v_gene: TRBV20-1; j_gene: TRBJ2-7; d_gene: TRBD2; len: 15; CDR3nt: TGCAGTGCTAGTACCCCCGGGGGGGCCAACGACGAGCAGTACTTC; CDR3aa: CSASTPGGANDEQYF
abundance: .; v_gene: TRBV3-1; j_gene: TRBJ1-5; d_gene: .; len: 13; CDR3nt: TGTGCCAGCAGCCAAGGGGTGGATCACCCCCAGCATTTT; CDR3aa: CASSQGVDHPQHF
abundance: few; v_gene: TRBV5-5; j_gene: TRBJ2-1; d_gene: .; len: 14; CDR3nt: TGTGCCAGCAGTGACGGACCGTCCTACAATGAGCAGTTCTTC; CDR3aa: CASSDGPSYNEQFF
abundance: .; v_gene: TRBV18; j_gene: TRBJ2-3; d_gene: TRBD1; len: 15; CDR3nt: TGTGCCAGCTCTCCCCAGGGGGTGAGCACAGATACGCAGTATTTT; CDR3aa: CASSPQGVSTDTQYF
abundance: few; v_gene: TRBV20-1; j_gene: TRBJ1-5; d_gene: .; len: 14; CDR3nt: TGCAGTGCCGCAACGGCAGGGAGCAATCAGCCCCAGCATTTT; CDR3aa: CSAATAGSNQPQHF
abundance: few; v_gene: TRBV5-1; j_gene: TRBJ2-1; d_gene: .; len: 16; CDR3nt: TGCGCCAGCAGCCCCGTGGGTCTCCAGATTTACAATGAGCAGTTCTTC; CDR3aa: CASSPVGLQIYNEQFF